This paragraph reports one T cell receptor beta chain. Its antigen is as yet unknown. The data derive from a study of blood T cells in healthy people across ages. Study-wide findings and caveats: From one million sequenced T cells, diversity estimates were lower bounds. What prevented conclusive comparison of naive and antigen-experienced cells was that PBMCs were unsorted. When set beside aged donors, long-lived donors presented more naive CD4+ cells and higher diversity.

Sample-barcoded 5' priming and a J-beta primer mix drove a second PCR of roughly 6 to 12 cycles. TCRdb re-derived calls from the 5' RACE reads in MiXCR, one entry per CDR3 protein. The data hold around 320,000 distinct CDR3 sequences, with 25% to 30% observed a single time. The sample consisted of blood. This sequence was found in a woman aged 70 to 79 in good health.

This CDR3 reads CASSLSLAGGPGELFF. CDR3 nucleotides: TGCGCCAGCAGCTTGAGCCTAGCGGGAGGCCCCGGGGAGCTGTTTTTT. V and J are TRBV5-1 and TRBJ2-2; 11 bases match TRBD2. This CDR3 contains 16 residues. Per the germline V gene, CDR1 is SGHRS and CDR2 is YFSETQ. V shed 1 base, J shed 6 bases, and the junction held 5 bases outside the gene matches.